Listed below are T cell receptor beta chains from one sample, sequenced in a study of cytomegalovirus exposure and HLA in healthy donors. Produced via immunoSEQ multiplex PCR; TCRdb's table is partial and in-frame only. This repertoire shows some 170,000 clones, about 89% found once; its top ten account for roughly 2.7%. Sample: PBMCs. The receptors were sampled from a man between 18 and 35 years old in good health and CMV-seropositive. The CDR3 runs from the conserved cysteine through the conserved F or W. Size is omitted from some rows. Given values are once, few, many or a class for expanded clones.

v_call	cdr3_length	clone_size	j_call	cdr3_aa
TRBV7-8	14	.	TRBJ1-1	CASSLTGGETEAFF
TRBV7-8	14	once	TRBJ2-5	CASSLGGRRETQYF
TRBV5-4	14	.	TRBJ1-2	CASSSEDTNYGYTF
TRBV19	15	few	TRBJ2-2	CASHPGTANSGELFF
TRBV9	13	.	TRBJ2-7	CASSGPEAYEQYF
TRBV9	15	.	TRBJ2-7	CASSVVGLAGEEQYF
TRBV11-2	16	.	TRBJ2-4	CASSLGGGSAKNIQYF
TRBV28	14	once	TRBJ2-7	CASSLPTGNYEQYF
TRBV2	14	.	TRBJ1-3	CASSFTGLGNTIYF
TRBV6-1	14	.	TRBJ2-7	CASSKAASQAEQYF
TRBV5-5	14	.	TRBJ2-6	CASSSRSGANVLTF
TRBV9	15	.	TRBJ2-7	CASSSGGHSSYEQYF
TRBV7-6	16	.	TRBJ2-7	CASSPRTGGLFYEQYF
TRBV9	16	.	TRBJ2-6	CASTPGGLSGANVLTF
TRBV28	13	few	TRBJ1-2	CASKTGTGYGYTF
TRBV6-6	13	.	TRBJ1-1	CASGLGGNTEAFF
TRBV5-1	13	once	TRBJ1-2	CASSSQGAYGYTF
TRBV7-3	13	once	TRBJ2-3	CASSPQDGNTQYF
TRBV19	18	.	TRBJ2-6	CASSKAGQGASGANVLTF
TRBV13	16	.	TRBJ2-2	CASSDKGPLLTGELFF
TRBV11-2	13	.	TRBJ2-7	CASSNSSRYGQYF
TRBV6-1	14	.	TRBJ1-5	CASSEEVGNQPQHF
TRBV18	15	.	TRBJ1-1	CASSPYHQGQSEAFF
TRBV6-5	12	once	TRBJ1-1	CASGPFEAEAFF
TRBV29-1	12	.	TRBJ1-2	CSVDTGGDGYTF
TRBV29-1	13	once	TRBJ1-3	CSGTGEPGNTIYF
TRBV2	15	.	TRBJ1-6	CASSDAGTGNSPLHF
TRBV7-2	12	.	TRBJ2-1	CASSLAPSQQFF